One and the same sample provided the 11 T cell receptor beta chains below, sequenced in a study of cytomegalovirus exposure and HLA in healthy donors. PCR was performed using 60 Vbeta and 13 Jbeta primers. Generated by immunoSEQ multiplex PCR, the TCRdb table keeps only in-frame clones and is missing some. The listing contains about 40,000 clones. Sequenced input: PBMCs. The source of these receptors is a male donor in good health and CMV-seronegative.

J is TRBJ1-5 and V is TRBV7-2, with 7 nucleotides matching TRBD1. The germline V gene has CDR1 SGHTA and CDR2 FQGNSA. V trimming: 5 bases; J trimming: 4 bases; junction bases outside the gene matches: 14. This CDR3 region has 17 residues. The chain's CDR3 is CASSKRDSLFRNQPQHF. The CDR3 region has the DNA TGTGCCAGCAGCAAGAGGGACAGCCTTTTTAGGAATCAGCCCCAGCATTTT.

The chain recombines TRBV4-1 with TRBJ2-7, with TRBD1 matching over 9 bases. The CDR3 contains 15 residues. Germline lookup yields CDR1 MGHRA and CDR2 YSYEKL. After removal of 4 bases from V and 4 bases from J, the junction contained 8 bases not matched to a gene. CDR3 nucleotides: TGCGCCAGCAGCCCTGGGGGGGACAGGGTATACGAGCAGTACTTC. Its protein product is CASSPGGDRVYEQYF.

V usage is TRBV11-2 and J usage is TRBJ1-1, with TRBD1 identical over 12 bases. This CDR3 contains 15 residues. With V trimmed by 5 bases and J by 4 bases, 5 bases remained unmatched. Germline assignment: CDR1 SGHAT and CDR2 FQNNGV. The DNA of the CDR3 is TGTGCCAGCAGCCCCGGGACAGGGGGCGTCACTGAAGCTTTCTTT. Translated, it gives CASSPGTGGVTEAFF.

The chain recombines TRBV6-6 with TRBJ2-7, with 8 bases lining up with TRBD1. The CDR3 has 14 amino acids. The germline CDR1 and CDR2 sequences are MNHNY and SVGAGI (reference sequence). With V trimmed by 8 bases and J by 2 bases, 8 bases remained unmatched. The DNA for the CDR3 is TGTGCCAGCGAGGATAGGACAGGGACCTACGAGCAGTACTTC. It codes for CASEDRTGTYEQYF.

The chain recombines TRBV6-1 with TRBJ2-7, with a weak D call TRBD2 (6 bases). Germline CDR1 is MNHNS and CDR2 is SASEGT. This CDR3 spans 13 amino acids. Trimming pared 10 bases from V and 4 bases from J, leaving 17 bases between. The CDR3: CATILGGLYEQYF. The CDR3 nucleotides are TGTGCCACCATTCTGGGGGGATTGTACGAGCAGTACTTC.

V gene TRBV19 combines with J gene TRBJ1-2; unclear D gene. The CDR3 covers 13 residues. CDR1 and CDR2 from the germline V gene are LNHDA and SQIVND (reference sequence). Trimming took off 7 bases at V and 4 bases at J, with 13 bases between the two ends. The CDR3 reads CASMSDRRYGYTF. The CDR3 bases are TGTGCCAGTATGAGCGACCGGCGCTATGGCTACACCTTC. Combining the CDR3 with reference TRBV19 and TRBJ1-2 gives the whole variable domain DGGITQSPKYLFRKEGQNVTLSCEQNLNHDAMYWYRQDPGQGLRLIYYSQIVNDFQKGDIAEGYSVSREKKESFPLTVTSAQKNPTAFYLCASMSDRRYGYTFGSGTRLTVV.

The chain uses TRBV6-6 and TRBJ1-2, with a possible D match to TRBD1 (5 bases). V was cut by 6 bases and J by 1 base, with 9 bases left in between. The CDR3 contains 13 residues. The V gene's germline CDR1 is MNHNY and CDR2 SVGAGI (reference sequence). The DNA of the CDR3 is TGTGCCAGCAGCCCGGGGGTTAACTATGGCTACACCTTC. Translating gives CASSPGVNYGYTF.

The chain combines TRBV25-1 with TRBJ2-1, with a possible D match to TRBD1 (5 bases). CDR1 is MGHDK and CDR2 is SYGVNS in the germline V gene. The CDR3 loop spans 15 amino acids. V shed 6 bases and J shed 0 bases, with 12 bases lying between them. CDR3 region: CASSLGANSYNEQFF. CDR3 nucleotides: TGTGCCAGCAGCCTAGGGGCCAACTCCTACAATGAGCAGTTCTTC.

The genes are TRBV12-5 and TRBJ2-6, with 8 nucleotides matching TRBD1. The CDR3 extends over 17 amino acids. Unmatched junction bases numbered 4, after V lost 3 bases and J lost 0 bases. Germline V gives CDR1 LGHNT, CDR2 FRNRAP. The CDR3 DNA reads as TGTGCTAGTGGTTTCGGACAGGGCGCCTCTGGGGCCAACGTCCTGACTTTC. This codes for CASGFGQGASGANVLTF.

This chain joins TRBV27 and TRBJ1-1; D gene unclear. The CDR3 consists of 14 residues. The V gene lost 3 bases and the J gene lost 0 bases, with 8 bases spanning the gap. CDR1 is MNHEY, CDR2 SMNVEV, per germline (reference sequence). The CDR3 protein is CASSFHGVNTEAFF. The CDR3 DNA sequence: TGTGCCAGCAGTTTCCACGGAGTGAACACTGAAGCTTTCTTT.

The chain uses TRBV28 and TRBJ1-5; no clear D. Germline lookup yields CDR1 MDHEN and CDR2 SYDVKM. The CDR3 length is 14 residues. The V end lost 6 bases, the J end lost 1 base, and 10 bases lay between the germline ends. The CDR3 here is CASRDHSSNQPQHF. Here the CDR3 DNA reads TGTGCCAGCAGAGACCATAGCAGCAATCAGCCCCAGCATTTT.